A single sample gave rise to the 22 T cell receptor beta chains below, sequenced in a study of T cell responses to AZD1222 COVID-19 vaccine. The data were produced by immunoSEQ multiplex PCR, yet TCRdb's version contains in-frame clones alone and is incomplete. The sample yields roughly 120,000 clones, 88% seen once. Sequencing was performed on peripheral blood, taken on day 0 of MenACWY control vaccination. The receptors here all came from an adult in good health.

The table lists this clone with a count of one. The chain links TRBV28 to TRBJ1-1, with D possibly being TRBD1 (6 bases). The CDR3 loop spans 16 amino acids. Trimming removed 5 bases at V and 0 bases at J, with 16 bases between. Germline CDR1 reads MDHEN; CDR2 reads SYDVKM. For the CDR3, the DNA is TGTGCCAGCAGTGGCTTTCGGGGGGCTGTGAACACTGAAGCTTTCTTT. Its translation is CASSGFRGAVNTEAFF.

CDR3 in DNA: TGCGCCAGCAGTCAATCGTTGGCGATGGCCAAAAACATTCAGTACTTC. As protein: CASSQSLAMAKNIQYF. This chain connects TRBV23-1 to TRBJ2-4; no reliable D call. TRBV23-1 is designated an ORF whose function remains uncertain. CDR3 size: 16 residues. V was pared by 0 bases and J by 1 base, with 10 bases between.

This rearrangement joins TRBV6-5 to TRBJ2-7; D possibly uses TRBD1 or TRBD2 (5 bases each). V lost 5 bases, J lost 2 bases, and 13 bases lay in between. There are 14 residues in the CDR3. The germline gives CDR1 MNHEY, CDR2 SVGAGI. CDR3 bases: TGTGCCAGCAGTCGTCAACCGGGGCCCTACGAGCAGTACTTC. It translates to CASSRQPGPYEQYF.

The gene calls are TRBV4-1 and TRBJ2-7, with TRBD1 identical over 7 bases. The CDR3 sequence is 15 residues long. J gave up 3 bases and V 4 bases, and 9 bases lay outside the gene matches. Germline values: CDR1 MGHRA, CDR2 YSYEKL. DNA of the CDR3: TGCGCCAGCAGCCGAAAATCAACAGGGGACTACGAGCAGTACTTC. It translates to CASSRKSTGDYEQYF.

For the CDR3, the DNA is TGTGCCAGCAGTTGGCCTAGGGCAGCAAGACCTAACTATGGCTACACCTTC. It is translated as CASSWPRAARPNYGYTF. This chain joins TRBV28 and TRBJ1-2; D is ambiguous. The germline V gene has CDR1 MDHEN and CDR2 SYDVKM. The CDR3 sequence is 17 residues long. V was trimmed by 4 bases and J by 0 bases, leaving 18 bases between them.

The gene calls are TRBV30 and TRBJ1-3; no firm D call. Germline V gene data show CDR1 as GTSNPN and CDR2 as SVGIG (reference sequence). The V and J ends lost 2 bases and 0 bases respectively, with 14 bases between them. This CDR3 contains 16 residues. CDR3 loop: CAWSRNTESSGNTIYF. For the CDR3, the DNA is TGTGCCTGGAGTAGGAACACGGAAAGCTCTGGAAACACCATATATTTT.

This chain uses TRBV28 with TRBJ2-2, with D tentatively TRBD2 (6 bases). This CDR3 has 15 amino acids. The V and J ends lost 6 bases and 6 bases respectively, with 17 bases between them. The V gene's germline CDR1 is MDHEN and CDR2 SYDVKM. The CDR3 protein is CASRPSLGEAGELFF. The DNA for the CDR3 is TGTGCCAGCAGACCTTCTCTAGGGGAGGCCGGGGAGCTGTTTTTT.

The chain combines TRBV9 with TRBJ2-1; TRBD1 might be the D (6 bases). V lost 4 bases, J lost 11 bases, and 10 bases lay in between. In germline, CDR1 is SGDLS, CDR2 YYNGEE. There are 11 residues in the CDR3. The CDR3 nucleotides read TGTGCCAGCAGCCCTGGGACACAGCAGTTCTTC. Amino acid sequence: CASSPGTQQFF.

The CDR3 loop is CASKGSATYEQYF. CDR3 bases: TGTGCCAGCAAAGGGTCGGCAACCTACGAGCAGTACTTC. The rearrangement uses TRBV6-5 and TRBJ2-7; D uncertain. CDR3 length equals 13 residues. CDR1 and CDR2 from the germline V gene are MNHEY and SVGAGI. V was cut by 7 bases and J by 2 bases, with 12 bases left in between.

The rearrangement links TRBV2 to TRBJ2-7; D gene unclear. The CDR3 consists of 13 residues. CDR1 and CDR2 from the germline V gene are SNHLY and FYNNEI. Trimming took 6 bases from V and 7 from J, leaving 16 bases between them. CDR3 nucleotide sequence: TGTGCCAGCAGCGCGACTTCAGACTTAGAGCAGTACTTC. It codes for CASSATSDLEQYF.

The chain employs TRBV2 and TRBJ2-2, with 7 bases aligning to TRBD2. Per germline, CDR1 SNHLY and CDR2 FYNNEI. This CDR3 is 14 amino acids long. After removal of 4 bases from V and 5 bases from J, the junction contained 4 bases not matched to a gene. CDR3 in amino acids: CASSGTSGTGELFF. CDR3 sequence (DNA): TGTGCCAGCAGTGGGACTAGTGGTACCGGGGAGCTGTTTTTT.

The chain joins TRBV28 to TRBJ2-5, with 7 bases matching TRBD1. The CDR3 is made up of 13 amino acids. Unmatched junction bases numbered 11, after V lost 6 bases and J lost 10 bases. In germline, CDR1 is MDHEN, CDR2 SYDVKM. The DNA of the CDR3 is TGTGCCAGCAGGTCGACAGGGCCCCCAGGCCAGTACTTC. It is translated as CASRSTGPPGQYF.

CDR3 in DNA: TGTGCCAGCAGTTACGTCGGGACAGGGCCGTACGAGCAGTACTTC. Residues: CASSYVGTGPYEQYF. V and J are TRBV6-5 and TRBJ2-7, with 9 bases fitting TRBD1. This CDR3 comprises 15 residues. V lost 2 bases and J lost 4; bases outside the gene matches: 6. Germline V gives CDR1 MNHEY, CDR2 SVGAGI.

On this clone itself: This sample includes further DNA sequences coding for the same CDR3. This chain uses TRBV6-1 with TRBJ2-7; D not resolved. The V gene's germline CDR1 is MNHNS and CDR2 SASEGT. The CDR3 is 11 amino acids. The germline V and J ends were trimmed by 2 bases and 3 bases, with 2 bases remaining between them. The CDR3 bases are TGTGCCAGCAGTGAACTCTACGAGCAGTACTTC. It is translated as CASSELYEQYF.

V and J are TRBV28 and TRBJ2-2; TRBD1 or TRBD2 may be the D gene (5 bases each). Germline CDR1 is MDHEN and CDR2 is SYDVKM. This CDR3 has 14 residues. V lost 5 bases and J lost 6, with 13 bases in between. The CDR3 sequence is CASSPHGGSGELFF. DNA of the CDR3: TGTGCCAGCAGTCCGCATGGGGGATCCGGGGAGCTGTTTTTT.

The V call is TRBV3-1 (or the pseudogene TRBV3-2), the J call TRBJ2-7; D is unresolved. This CDR3 comprises 14 residues. Germline assignment: CDR1 LGHDT and CDR2 YNNKEL (reference sequence). Between the trimmed V and J ends, which lost 5 bases and 6 bases, there was a span of 17 bases. This CDR3 is CASSIGPYSGEQYF. The CDR3 DNA is TGTGCCAGCAGCATTGGACCATATTCGGGCGAGCAGTACTTC.

The rearrangement uses TRBV18 and TRBJ2-7; 16 bases align to TRBD2. Unmatched junction bases numbered 7, after V lost 0 bases and J lost 2 bases. Germline V gene data show CDR1 as KGHSH and CDR2 as LQKENI. The CDR3 spans 19 residues. The CDR3 sequence: CASSPPGTSGRGITYEQYF. The DNA of the CDR3 is TGTGCCAGCTCACCACCTGGGACTAGCGGGAGGGGTATCACCTACGAGCAGTACTTC.

The CDR3 reads CASSLAQVNSPLHF. CDR3 DNA sequence: TGTGCCAGCAGTTTGGCGCAGGTCAATTCACCCCTCCACTTT. The V call is TRBV28, the J call TRBJ1-6, with D unclear. Germline V gene data show CDR1 as MDHEN and CDR2 as SYDVKM. V dropped 3 bases and J dropped 7 bases, with 10 bases sitting between them. CDR3 length equals 14 residues.

The chain couples TRBV28 to TRBJ1-2, with TRBD1 matching over 10 bases. Germline V gives CDR1 MDHEN, CDR2 SYDVKM. The CDR3 is 17 amino acids. Trimming at V came to 4 bases and at J to 3 bases, leaving 11 bases not matched to a gene. The CDR3 loop reads CASSSDPGQGRDYGYTF. The CDR3 DNA follows: TGTGCCAGCAGTTCCGATCCGGGACAGGGGCGAGACTATGGCTACACCTTC.

The chain recombines TRBV19 with TRBJ1-5, with D maybe TRBD1 (6 bases). Trimming left V 3 bases short and J 3 bases short, with 15 bases between. Germline CDR1 reads LNHDA; CDR2 reads SQIVND (reference sequence). The CDR3 has 16 amino acids. The CDR3 DNA reads TGTGCCAGTAGTATGGTACAGGGCTCCCTCAATCAGCCCCAGCATTTT. Amino acids: CASSMVQGSLNQPQHF. The full variable domain, completed using reference TRBV19 and TRBJ1-5, is DGGITQSPKYLFRKEGQNVTLSCEQNLNHDAMYWYRQDPGQGLRLIYYSQIVNDFQKGDIAEGYSVSREKKESFPLTVTSAQKNPTAFYLCASSMVQGSLNQPQHFGDGTRLSIL.

This clone turned up a few times. The chain combines TRBV27 with TRBJ2-7; the match to TRBD2 covers 7 bases. The CDR3 loop spans 14 amino acids. The V segment lost 3 bases and the J segment 2 bases; nucleotides outside the gene matches: 4. Germline CDR1 reads MNHEY; CDR2 reads SMNVEV (reference sequence). CDR3 residues: CASSFGAGAYEQYF. Written as DNA, the CDR3 is TGTGCCAGCAGTTTCGGGGCGGGAGCCTACGAGCAGTACTTC.

The gene calls are TRBV9 and TRBJ1-1; tentative D call: TRBD1 (5 bases). Trimming pared 3 bases from V and 4 bases from J, leaving 22 bases between. The CDR3 has 17 residues. Germline CDR1 is SGDLS and CDR2 is YYNGEE. In nucleotides, the CDR3 is TGTGCCAGCAGCGGGGGGTCGGCCGCTCTTTCGGGCACTGAAGCTTTCTTT. The encoded protein is CASSGGSAALSGTEAFF. The entire variable domain, with the rest obtained from reference TRBV9 and TRBJ1-1, is as follows: DSGVTQTPKHLITATGQRVTLRCSPRSGDLSVYWYQQSLDQGLQFLIQYYNGEERAKGNILERFSAQQFPDLHSELNLSSLELGDSALYFCASSGGSAALSGTEAFFGQGTRLTVV.